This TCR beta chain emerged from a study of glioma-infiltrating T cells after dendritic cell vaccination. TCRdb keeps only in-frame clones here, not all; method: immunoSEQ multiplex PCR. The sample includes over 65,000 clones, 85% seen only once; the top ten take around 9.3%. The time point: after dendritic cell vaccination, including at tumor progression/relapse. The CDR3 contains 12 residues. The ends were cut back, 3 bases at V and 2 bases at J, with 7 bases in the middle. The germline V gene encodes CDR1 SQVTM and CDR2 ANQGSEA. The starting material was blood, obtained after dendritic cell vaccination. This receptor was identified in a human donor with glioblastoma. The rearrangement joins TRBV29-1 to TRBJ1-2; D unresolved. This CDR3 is CSVDNKNYGYTF. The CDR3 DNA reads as TGCAGCGTTGATAACAAAAACTATGGCTACACCTTC.